Each of the 2 T cell receptor beta chains below was sequenced from the same sample in a study of blood T cell repertoires in COVID-19. TCRdb's table, derived via immunoSEQ multiplex PCR, lists solely in-frame clones and lacks some. Altogether 160,000 or so clones are present, approximately 90% being singletons, with the ten largest covering 10%. Sequencing input: peripheral blood. These receptors all stem from a woman between 65 and 79 years old with COVID-19, enrolled during active disease.

The chain recombines TRBV19 with TRBJ1-2; TRBD1 agrees at 8 bases. With V trimmed by 7 bases and J by 4 bases, 5 bases remained unmatched. The germline V gene has CDR1 LNHDA and CDR2 SQIVND (reference sequence). The CDR3 sequence is 13 residues long. Here the CDR3 reads CASIDRGGYGYTF. DNA of the CDR3: TGTGCCAGTATAGACAGGGGAGGCTATGGCTACACCTTC. The variable domain in full, with the rest retrieved from reference TRBV19 and TRBJ1-2, is DGGITQSPKYLFRKEGQNVTLSCEQNLNHDAMYWYRQDPGQGLRLIYYSQIVNDFQKGDIAEGYSVSREKKESFPLTVTSAQKNPTAFYLCASIDRGGYGYTFGSGTRLTVV.

CDR3 coding DNA: TGCGCCAGCAGTCAATCTAGGGTCGACAGGGGGCGCAACAATCGTGGCTACACCTTC. It codes for CASSQSRVDRGRNNRGYTF. The chain carries TRBV23-1 and TRBJ1-2, with 10 bases fitting TRBD1. TRBV23-1 is annotated as an ORF whose role is uncertain. The CDR3 runs to 19 residues. J gave up 7 bases and V 0 bases, and 17 bases lay outside the gene matches.